Sequencing of this TCR beta chain was carried out in a study of blood T cell repertoires in COVID-19. Study-level background: Spain, Italy and the United States supplied samples that represented acute and convalescent COVID-19. Sample material is recorded as cDNA or gDNA derived from T cells, B-cell-depleted T cells, or PBMCs.

The CDR3 loop spans 14 amino acids. Germline lookup yields CDR1 SGHTA and CDR2 FQGNSA. V dropped 3 bases and J dropped 1; count of bases not matched to a gene: 3. This clone appeared a single time. The data were produced by immunoSEQ multiplex PCR, yet TCRdb's version contains in-frame clones alone and is incomplete. The sample lists 90,000 to 95,000 clones, more than 75% occurring once. Sequencing was done on a sample of peripheral blood. The receptor was isolated from a woman over 75 with active COVID-19. This rearrangement joins TRBV7-2 to TRBJ2-7; 7 bases are shared with TRBD1. The CDR3 is CASSFSTGSYEQYF. As DNA, the CDR3 is TGTGCCAGCAGCTTCTCGACAGGGTCCTACGAGCAGTACTTC.